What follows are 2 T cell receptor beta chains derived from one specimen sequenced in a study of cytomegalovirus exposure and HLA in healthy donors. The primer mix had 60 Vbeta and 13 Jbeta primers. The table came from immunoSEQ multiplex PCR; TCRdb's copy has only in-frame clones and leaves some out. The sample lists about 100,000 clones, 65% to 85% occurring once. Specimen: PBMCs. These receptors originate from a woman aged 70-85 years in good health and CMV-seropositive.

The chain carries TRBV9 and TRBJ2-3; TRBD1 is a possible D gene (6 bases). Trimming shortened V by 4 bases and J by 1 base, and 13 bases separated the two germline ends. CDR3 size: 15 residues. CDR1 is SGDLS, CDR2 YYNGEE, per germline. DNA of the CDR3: TGTGCCAGCAGCTCTCAGGGGATTGGCACAGATACGCAGTATTTT. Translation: CASSSQGIGTDTQYF.

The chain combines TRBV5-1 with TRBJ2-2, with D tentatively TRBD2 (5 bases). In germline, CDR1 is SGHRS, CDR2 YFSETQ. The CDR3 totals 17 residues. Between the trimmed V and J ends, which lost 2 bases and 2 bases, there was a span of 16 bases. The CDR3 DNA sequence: TGCGCCAGCAGCTTAAGGGCACTAGGTCGTAACACCGGGGAGCTGTTTTTT. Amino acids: CASSLRALGRNTGELFF.